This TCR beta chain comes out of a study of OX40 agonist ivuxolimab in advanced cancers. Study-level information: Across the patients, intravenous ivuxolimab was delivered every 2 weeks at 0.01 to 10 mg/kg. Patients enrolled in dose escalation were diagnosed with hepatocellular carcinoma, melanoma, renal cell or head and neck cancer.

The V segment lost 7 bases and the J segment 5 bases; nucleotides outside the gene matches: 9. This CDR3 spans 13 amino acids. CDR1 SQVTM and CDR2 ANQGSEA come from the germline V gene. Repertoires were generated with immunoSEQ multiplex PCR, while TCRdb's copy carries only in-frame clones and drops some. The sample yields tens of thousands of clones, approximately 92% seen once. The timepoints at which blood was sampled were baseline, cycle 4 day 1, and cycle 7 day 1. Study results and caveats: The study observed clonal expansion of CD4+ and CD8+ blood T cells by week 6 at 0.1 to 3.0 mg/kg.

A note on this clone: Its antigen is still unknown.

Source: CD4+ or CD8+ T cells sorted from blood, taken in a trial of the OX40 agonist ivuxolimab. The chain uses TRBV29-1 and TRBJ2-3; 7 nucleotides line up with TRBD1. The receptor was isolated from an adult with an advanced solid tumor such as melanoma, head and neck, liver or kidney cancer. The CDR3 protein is CSAATGRGDTQYF. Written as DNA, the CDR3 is TGCAGCGCCGCGACAGGGCGAGGAGATACGCAGTATTTT.